This T cell receptor (beta chain) was profiled in a study of T cell repertoires in cytomegalovirus infection. On the study more broadly: Indications of both CMV infection and matching HLA type were provided by public TCR beta signatures. Study outcomes and limitations: In two of eight donors, the top clonotype was HLA-C-restricted CMV-specific.

This clonotype has a count of ten or more. As yet, its antigen is unknown. The CDR3 covers 18 residues. Trimming left V 1 base short and J 5 bases short, with 23 bases between. CDR1 is SGHVS and CDR2 is FQNEAQ in the germline V gene. TCRdb itself ran the reads through MiXCR, one entry per CDR3 protein. Among hundreds of thousands of distinct CDR3 sequences listed, approximately 24% were seen once. V gene TRBV7-8 combines with J gene TRBJ1-1; D is unclear. This clonotype was obtained from a human donor in good health (CMV status not recorded). Some clones in this sample may be carry-over from other donors' samples. Sequences were obtained from CD8+ T cells from PBMCs. CDR3 in amino acids: CASSLGETYSSPGTEAFF. CDR3 nucleotides: TGTGCCAGCAGCTTAGGAGAGACCTATTCCTCCCCCGGTACTGAAGCTTTCTTT.